The 24 T cell receptor beta chains below come from one sample, sequenced in a study of blood T cell repertoires in COVID-19. The repertoire was sequenced with immunoSEQ multiplex PCR; TCRdb's copy has only in-frame clones and lacks some. The sample consists of roughly 67,000 clones, more than 75% of them appearing once. The sample taken for sequencing was peripheral blood. The receptors were gathered from a woman aged 55-70 years with acute or convalescent COVID-19.

CDR3 loop: CASSLAGTRQTQYF. The CDR3 DNA follows: TGTGCCAGCAGCCTTGCCGGGACTAGGCAGACCCAGTACTTC. The V and J genes are TRBV7-9 and TRBJ2-5, with 8 bases lining up with TRBD2. This CDR3 spans 14 amino acids. The V gene end was trimmed by 5 bases and the J gene end by 6 bases; junction bases not matched to a gene: 8. Germline V gene sequence: CDR1 SEHNR, CDR2 FQNEAQ (reference sequence).

The chain uses TRBV6-5 and TRBJ1-2; 9 bases map to TRBD1. This CDR3 is built from 14 residues. After removal of 5 bases from V and 8 bases from J, the junction contained 9 bases not matched to a gene. Germline assignment: CDR1 MNHEY and CDR2 SVGAGI. CDR3 in DNA: TGTGCCAGCAGTCGCAAAGGGACAGGGTGGGGCTACACCTTC. Protein product: CASSRKGTGWGYTF.

This rearrangement joins TRBV19 to TRBJ2-5, with TRBD2 matching 9 bases. From germline, CDR1 is LNHDA and CDR2 SQIVND (reference sequence). The CDR3 extends over 17 amino acids. Losses at the gene ends were 3 bases for V and 3 bases for J; bases not matched to a gene: 11. The CDR3 loop reads CASSIRIIAGAKETQYF. DNA for the CDR3: TGTGCCAGTAGTATCCGAATAATAGCGGGGGCAAAAGAGACCCAGTACTTC.

The chain uses TRBV6-6 and TRBJ2-5, with a tentative D call TRBD2 (6 bases). The CDR3 contains 14 residues. Germline V CDR1 and CDR2: MNHNY, SVGAGI (reference sequence). V lost 7 bases, J lost 3 bases, and 15 bases lay in between. DNA of the CDR3: TGTGCCAGCATCTCTCCGGGGGTCGAAGAGACCCAGTACTTC. Protein sequence: CASISPGVEETQYF.

V usage is TRBV2 and J usage is TRBJ2-1; TRBD2 matches 12 bases. CDR3 length: 17 residues. V shed 6 bases and J 1 base; nucleotides not matched to a gene: 7. Germline CDR1 reads SNHLY; CDR2 reads FYNNEI. This CDR3 reads CASRLGTSGLSYNEQFF. CDR3 DNA sequence: TGTGCCAGCAGACTCGGGACTAGCGGGCTGTCCTACAATGAGCAGTTCTTC.

V gene TRBV6-1 combines with J gene TRBJ1-4; 7 bases match TRBD1. With 2 bases clipped from V and 8 bases from J, the junction kept 8 bases outside the gene matches. This CDR3 region has 15 residues. The V gene's germline CDR1 is MNHNS and CDR2 SASEGT. CDR3 residues: CASSEYRTGPEKLFF. The CDR3 DNA sequence: TGTGCCAGCAGTGAATATAGGACAGGTCCAGAAAAACTGTTTTTT.

The genes are TRBV5-1 and TRBJ1-4, with D maybe TRBD1 (5 bases). V was trimmed by 1 base and J by 7 bases, leaving 14 bases between them. The CDR3 is made up of 15 amino acids. Germline V gene data show CDR1 as SGHRS and CDR2 as YFSETQ. The CDR3 loop reads CASSLWRGEGEKLFF. CDR3 DNA: TGCGCCAGCAGCTTGTGGAGGGGAGAGGGTGAAAAACTGTTTTTT. Combining the CDR3 with reference TRBV5-1 and TRBJ1-4 gives the whole variable domain KAGVTQTPRYLIKTRGQQVTLSCSPISGHRSVSWYQQTPGQGLQFLFEYFSETQRNKGNFPGRFSGRQFSNSRSEMNVSTLELGDSALYLCASSLWRGEGEKLFFGSGTQLSVL.

The chain links TRBV2 to TRBJ1-2, with 9 bases identical to TRBD1. The CDR3 is 14 amino acids. Per the germline V gene, CDR1 is SNHLY and CDR2 is FYNNEI. V lost 9 bases and J lost 2; bases outside the gene matches: 7. Here the CDR3 DNA reads TGTGCCAGGGTGCCGGGACAGGGAAACTATGGCTACACCTTC. This gives the protein CARVPGQGNYGYTF.

This clone was recorded a few times. This chain uses TRBV10-1 with TRBJ2-3; no definite D call. V was shortened by 2 bases and J by 5 bases, with 8 bases between the two germline ends. CDR3 size: 13 residues. Germline V gene sequence: CDR1 WNHNN, CDR2 SYGVQD (reference sequence). The CDR3 nucleotides are TGCGCCAGCAGTGAGCGTGTTTTAGATACGCAGTATTTT. Translation: CASSERVLDTQYF.

The V and J genes are TRBV4-1 and TRBJ2-2; TRBD1 matches at 7 bases. The germline CDR1 and CDR2 sequences are MGHRA and YSYEKL. There are 15 residues in the CDR3. V lost 3 bases to trimming and J lost 1 base; unmatched junction nucleotides: 2. This CDR3 reads CASSHGTVNTGELFF. CDR3 DNA: TGCGCCAGCAGCCACGGGACAGTGAACACCGGGGAGCTGTTTTTT.

This clone was counted once. The chain employs TRBV25-1 and TRBJ2-2; TRBD1 is a possible D gene (5 bases). The CDR3 sequence is 13 residues long. Germline V lookup: CDR1 MGHDK, CDR2 SYGVNS. The germline V and J ends were trimmed by 2 bases and 7 bases, with 8 bases remaining between them. Written as DNA, the CDR3 is TGTGCCAGCAGTGAAGGGGCCGGCGGGGAGCTGTTTTTT. Its translation: CASSEGAGGELFF.

This clone was recorded only once. The chain has TRBV2 and TRBJ2-6; the D is unclear. V was trimmed by 5 bases and J by 3 bases, leaving 2 bases between them. This CDR3 contains 12 residues. CDR1 and CDR2 (germline): SNHLY, FYNNEI. CDR3 sequence: CASSRGANVLTF. The CDR3 DNA sequence: TGTGCCAGCAGTCGTGGGGCCAACGTCCTGACTTTC.

The J gene is TRBJ1-4, the V gene TRBV4-3; D is possibly TRBD1 (5 bases). Germline loops: CDR1 LGHNA, CDR2 YSLEER. The V and J ends lost 0 bases and 8 bases respectively, with 16 bases between them. The length of the CDR3 is 16 residues. CDR3 residues: CASSQDIVRAGEKLFF. For the CDR3, the DNA is TGCGCCAGCAGCCAAGATATAGTCAGGGCAGGCGAAAAACTGTTTTTT.

The chain combines TRBV28 with TRBJ2-5; D is undetermined. Trimming removed 1 base at V and 5 bases at J, with 8 bases between. Germline CDR1 MDHEN, CDR2 SYDVKM. The CDR3 length is 13 residues. The CDR3, as DNA: TGTGCCAGCAGTTTATCTCGGCGGGAGACCCAGTACTTC. It specifies CASSLSRRETQYF.

The V call is TRBV19, the J call TRBJ2-2; a weak D match, TRBD2 (6 bases). The V end was cut by 5 bases, the J end by 5 bases, with 15 bases between. This CDR3 has 15 residues. Germline V lookup: CDR1 LNHDA, CDR2 SQIVND (reference sequence). DNA of the CDR3: TGTGCCAGTAGTCTGACTAGGGAGAGGACCGGGGAGCTGTTTTTT. Its translation is CASSLTRERTGELFF.

The chain carries TRBV19 and TRBJ2-5; maybe TRBD1 (6 bases). The CDR3 spans 18 residues. Trimming took off 4 bases at V and 3 bases at J, with 24 bases between the two ends. Germline V gives CDR1 LNHDA, CDR2 SQIVND (reference sequence). The CDR3: CASSTRIRQETRKETQYF. The CDR3 region has the DNA TGTGCCAGTAGTACCCGGATCCGACAGGAAACGAGAAAAGAGACCCAGTACTTC.

This chain uses TRBV7-2 with TRBJ2-5; D call uncertain. CDR3 length equals 13 residues. V was shortened by 7 bases and J by 5 bases, with 14 bases between the two germline ends. CDR1 and CDR2 from the germline V gene are SGHTA and FQGNSA. CDR3 nucleotides: TGTGCCAGCACTCTTCGGCTGGAGGAGACCCAGTACTTC. Residues: CASTLRLEETQYF.

The rearrangement joins TRBV28 to TRBJ1-5, with TRBD1 as a possible D gene (5 bases). The CDR3 is 15 residues long. V lost 3 bases, J lost 2 bases, and 11 bases lay in between. In germline, CDR1 is MDHEN, CDR2 SYDVKM. CDR3 in DNA: TGTGCCAGCAGTTTGCGGGGGTCAGGCAATCAGCCCCAGCATTTT. Encoded protein: CASSLRGSGNQPQHF.

This chain links TRBV5-4 with TRBJ2-1; the D gene is possibly TRBD2 (6 bases). Germline V CDR1 and CDR2: SGHNT, YYREEE (reference sequence). The CDR3 contains 16 residues. V shed 5 bases and J shed 2 bases, with 17 bases lying between them. The CDR3 is CASSNGGSGPYNEQFF. The CDR3 DNA reads as TGTGCCAGCAGTAACGGGGGTTCCGGCCCCTACAATGAGCAGTTCTTC.

The V call is TRBV10-3, the J call TRBJ2-5, with 8 bases that match TRBD1. The CDR3 is 13 residues long. Germline trimming cut 8 bases from V and 2 bases from J; bases unmatched to any gene: 4. CDR1 and CDR2 (germline): ENHRY, SYGVKD. CDR3 DNA sequence: TGTGCCATCGCAGGGGGCCGACAAGAGACCCAGTACTTC. Residues: CAIAGGRQETQYF.

The chain recombines TRBV5-1 with TRBJ2-2; D possibly corresponds to TRBD2 (6 bases). This CDR3 spans 15 amino acids. V dropped 1 base and J dropped 4 bases, with 11 bases sitting between them. Germline V gives CDR1 SGHRS, CDR2 YFSETQ. CDR3 in DNA: TGCGCCAGCAGCTTGACGGTCGGGGGCACCGGGGAGCTGTTTTTT. Its protein is CASSLTVGGTGELFF.

The chain links TRBV7-8 to TRBJ1-1; possible D gene TRBD1, 5 bases. The CDR3 length is 15 residues. Germline CDR1 reads SGHVS; CDR2 reads FQNEAQ. V lost 2 bases to trimming and J lost 11 bases, with 21 bases between them. CDR3 nucleotide sequence: TGTGCCAGCAGCTTAAGGGCTACGGGCCGGGGGGACGCTTTCTTT. As protein: CASSLRATGRGDAFF.

This chain links TRBV28 with TRBJ2-5, with 7 bases aligning to TRBD2. The trim removed 3 bases at V and 5 bases at J, leaving 9 bases unmatched. This CDR3 comprises 15 residues. CDR1 is MDHEN, CDR2 SYDVKM, per germline. The CDR3 protein is CASSLGSAGLETQYF. The CDR3 DNA reads TGTGCCAGCAGTTTGGGTTCAGCGGGGCTGGAGACCCAGTACTTC.

The chain couples TRBV5-1 to TRBJ1-2; TRBD1 matches at 8 bases. The CDR3 has 13 amino acids. Trimming at V came to 0 bases and at J to 8 bases, leaving 3 bases not matched to a gene. The germline V gene encodes CDR1 SGHRS and CDR2 YFSETQ. The CDR3 DNA sequence: TGCGCCAGCAGCTTGGCCCAGGGGGCCGGCTACACCTTC. Its translation is CASSLAQGAGYTF.